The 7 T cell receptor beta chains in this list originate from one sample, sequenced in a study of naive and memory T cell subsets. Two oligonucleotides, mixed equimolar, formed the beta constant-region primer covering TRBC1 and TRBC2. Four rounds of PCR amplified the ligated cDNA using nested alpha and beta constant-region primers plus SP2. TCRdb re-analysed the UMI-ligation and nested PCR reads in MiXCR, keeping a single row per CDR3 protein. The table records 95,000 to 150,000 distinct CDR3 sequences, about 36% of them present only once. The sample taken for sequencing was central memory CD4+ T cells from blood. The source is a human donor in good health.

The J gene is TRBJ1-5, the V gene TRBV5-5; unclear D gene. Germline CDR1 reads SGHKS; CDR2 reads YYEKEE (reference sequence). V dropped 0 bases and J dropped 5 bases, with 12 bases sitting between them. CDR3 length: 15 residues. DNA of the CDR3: TGTGCCAGCAGCTTGGGGCGGGGTTCCTATCAGCCCCAGCATTTT. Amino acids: CASSLGRGSYQPQHF.

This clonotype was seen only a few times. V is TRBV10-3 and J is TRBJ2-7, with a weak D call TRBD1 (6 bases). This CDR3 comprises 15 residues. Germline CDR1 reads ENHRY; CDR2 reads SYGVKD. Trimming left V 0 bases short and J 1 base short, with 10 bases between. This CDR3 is CAISESDSASYEQYF. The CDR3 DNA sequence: TGTGCCATCAGTGAGTCGGACAGCGCTTCCTACGAGCAGTACTTC.

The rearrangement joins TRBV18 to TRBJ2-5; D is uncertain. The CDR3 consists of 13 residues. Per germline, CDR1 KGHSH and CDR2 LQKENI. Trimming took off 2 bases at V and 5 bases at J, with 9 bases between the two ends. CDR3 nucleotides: TGTGCCAGCTCACCAGGAGTGGGGGAGACCCAGTACTTC. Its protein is CASSPGVGETQYF.

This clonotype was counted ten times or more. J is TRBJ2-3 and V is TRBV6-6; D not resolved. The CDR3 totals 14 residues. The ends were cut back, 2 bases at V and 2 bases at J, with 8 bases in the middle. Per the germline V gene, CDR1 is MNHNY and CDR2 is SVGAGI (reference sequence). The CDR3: CASSYTGPTDTQYF. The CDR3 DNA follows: TGTGCCAGCAGTTACACTGGACCCACAGATACGCAGTATTTT.

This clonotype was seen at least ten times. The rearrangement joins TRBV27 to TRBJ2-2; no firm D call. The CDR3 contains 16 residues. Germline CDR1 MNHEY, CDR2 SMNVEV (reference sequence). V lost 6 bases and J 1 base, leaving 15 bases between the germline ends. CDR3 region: CASRRPLHKNTGELFF. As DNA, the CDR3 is TGTGCCAGCAGACGACCCCTTCATAAGAACACCGGGGAGCTGTTTTTT.

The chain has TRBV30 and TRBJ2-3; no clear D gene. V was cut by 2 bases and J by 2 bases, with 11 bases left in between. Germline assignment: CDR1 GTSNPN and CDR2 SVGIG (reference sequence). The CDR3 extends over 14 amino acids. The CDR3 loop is CAWSPHRYTDTQYF. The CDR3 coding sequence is TGTGCCTGGAGTCCCCATCGCTACACAGATACGCAGTATTTT.

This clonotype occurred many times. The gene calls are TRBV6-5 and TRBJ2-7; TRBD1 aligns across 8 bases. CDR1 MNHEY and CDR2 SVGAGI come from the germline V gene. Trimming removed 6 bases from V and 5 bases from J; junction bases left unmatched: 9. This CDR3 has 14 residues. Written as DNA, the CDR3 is TGTGCCAGCAGCCTGGACAGGGAGAAGGACGAGCAGTACTTC. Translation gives CASSLDREKDEQYF.